These T cell receptor beta chains were read from a single sample in a study of cytomegalovirus exposure and HLA in healthy donors. Profiled with immunoSEQ multiplex PCR; TCRdb holds only in-frame clones, not every one. The sample lists over 150,000 clones, around 81% occurring once. The specimen sequenced was PBMCs. These receptors were obtained from a woman in her 30s in good health and CMV-seronegative. Both conserved end residues are part of each CDR3. A D gene is named only where the DNA matches it firmly. Rows give clone size only sometimes, using once, few, many, or a class for an expanded clone.

j_call: TRBJ2-3
d_call: TRBD1
clone_size: .
v_call: TRBV5-1
cdr3_aa: CASSLGQGSADTQYF
cdr3_nt: TGCGCCAGCAGCCTGGGACAGGGGAGCGCAGATACGCAGTATTTT

j_call: TRBJ1-1
d_call: .
clone_size: .
v_call: TRBV2
cdr3_aa: CASKRSGGNTEAFF
cdr3_nt: TGTGCCAGCAAGCGATCGGGTGGGAACACTGAAGCTTTCTTT

j_call: TRBJ1-1
d_call: .
clone_size: .
v_call: TRBV28
cdr3_aa: CASSLPQYTGNTEAFF
cdr3_nt: TGTGCCAGCAGTTTACCCCAGTATACAGGGAACACTGAAGCTTTCTTT

j_call: TRBJ2-5
d_call: TRBD2
clone_size: few
v_call: TRBV5-1
cdr3_aa: CASSLTLASAETQYF
cdr3_nt: TGCGCCAGCAGCTTGACACTAGCGTCCGCAGAGACCCAGTACTTC

j_call: TRBJ1-1
d_call: .
clone_size: .
v_call: TRBV6-5
cdr3_aa: CASSSHRQVKAFF
cdr3_nt: TGTGCCAGCAGTTCGCATAGACAGGTAAAAGCTTTCTTT

j_call: TRBJ1-6
d_call: .
clone_size: .
v_call: TRBV21-1
cdr3_aa: CASNGLRDRENSPLHF
cdr3_nt: TGTGCCAGCAACGGCCTCCGGGACAGGGAGAATTCACCCCTCCACTTT

j_call: TRBJ1-1
d_call: .
clone_size: .
v_call: TRBV9
cdr3_aa: CASSVLEQMGPEAFF
cdr3_nt: TGTGCCAGCAGCGTATTGGAGCAAATGGGGCCTGAAGCTTTCTTT

j_call: TRBJ1-2
d_call: TRBD1
clone_size: .
v_call: TRBV18
cdr3_aa: CASSPRDRVNYGYTF
cdr3_nt: TGTGCCAGCTCACCCCGGGACAGGGTTAACTATGGCTACACCTTC

j_call: TRBJ2-1
d_call: .
clone_size: .
v_call: TRBV29-1
cdr3_aa: CSVETGATTYNEQFF
cdr3_nt: TGCAGCGTTGAAACAGGAGCTACGACCTACAATGAGCAGTTCTTC

j_call: TRBJ1-5
d_call: TRBD1
clone_size: .
v_call: TRBV2
cdr3_aa: CASRTGHNQPQHF
cdr3_nt: TGTGCCAGCAGGACAGGGCACAATCAGCCCCAGCATTTT

j_call: TRBJ2-7
d_call: .
clone_size: .
v_call: TRBV5-6
cdr3_aa: CASSFSQGSEQYF
cdr3_nt: TGTGCCAGCAGCTTTTCACAGGGAAGCGAGCAGTACTTC

j_call: TRBJ2-7
d_call: .
clone_size: .
v_call: TRBV30
cdr3_aa: CAWRPGIYEQYF
cdr3_nt: TGTGCCTGGAGGCCGGGTATTTACGAGCAGTACTTC

j_call: TRBJ1-2
d_call: .
clone_size: .
v_call: TRBV28
cdr3_aa: CASSRGVDYGYTF
cdr3_nt: TGTGCCAGCAGTCGGGGGGTCGACTATGGCTACACCTTC

j_call: TRBJ2-7
d_call: TRBD1
clone_size: few
v_call: TRBV11-2
cdr3_aa: CASSSGGEQYF
cdr3_nt: TGTGCCAGCAGCTCAGGGGGCGAGCAGTACTTC

j_call: TRBJ1-1
d_call: .
clone_size: .
v_call: TRBV7-2
cdr3_aa: CASSFTVMNTEAFF
cdr3_nt: TGTGCCAGCAGCTTTACAGTAATGAACACTGAAGCTTTCTTT

j_call: TRBJ2-2
d_call: .
clone_size: few
v_call: TRBV27
cdr3_aa: CASSLSWPQVTGELFF
cdr3_nt: TGTGCCAGCAGTTTATCGTGGCCCCAAGTCACCGGGGAGCTGTTTTTT

j_call: TRBJ1-5
d_call: .
clone_size: .
v_call: TRBV19
cdr3_aa: CASSIDPVNQPQHF
cdr3_nt: TGTGCCAGTAGTATAGATCCGGTCAATCAGCCCCAGCATTTT

j_call: TRBJ1-5
d_call: .
clone_size: .
v_call: TRBV7-8
cdr3_aa: CASSPRGGGGNQPQHF
cdr3_nt: TGTGCCAGCAGCCCTAGGGGCGGGGGGGGCAATCAGCCCCAGCATTTT

j_call: TRBJ2-5
d_call: TRBD1
clone_size: .
v_call: TRBV5-8
cdr3_aa: CASSPGQGASQETQYF
cdr3_nt: TGTGCCAGCAGCCCGGGACAGGGGGCATCCCAAGAGACCCAGTACTTC

j_call: TRBJ2-7
d_call: TRBD1
clone_size: .
v_call: TRBV11-3
cdr3_aa: CASSLGQGTYEQYF
cdr3_nt: TGTGCCAGCAGCCTCGGACAGGGCACCTACGAGCAGTACTTC

j_call: TRBJ2-7
d_call: .
clone_size: .
v_call: TRBV29-1
cdr3_aa: CSVGRGANEQYF
cdr3_nt: TGCAGCGTCGGCAGGGGTGCTAACGAGCAGTACTTC

j_call: TRBJ2-3
d_call: TRBD1
clone_size: .
v_call: TRBV7-9
cdr3_aa: CASSLTGGGTDTQYF
cdr3_nt: TGTGCCAGCAGTTTGACAGGGGGAGGCACAGATACGCAGTATTTT

j_call: TRBJ1-5
d_call: .
clone_size: .
v_call: TRBV28
cdr3_aa: CASSLEALNQPQHF
cdr3_nt: TGTGCCAGCAGTTTAGAAGCACTGAATCAGCCCCAGCATTTT

j_call: TRBJ2-7
d_call: TRBD1
clone_size: .
v_call: TRBV6-5
cdr3_aa: CASSYYVGQGDVEQYF
cdr3_nt: TGTGCCAGCAGTTACTACGTTGGTCAGGGGGATGTGGAGCAGTACTTC

j_call: TRBJ2-1
d_call: TRBD1
clone_size: .
v_call: TRBV9
cdr3_aa: CASSASGQGRNNEQFF
cdr3_nt: TGTGCCAGCAGCGCATCCGGACAGGGGAGGAACAATGAGCAGTTCTTC

j_call: TRBJ2-7
d_call: .
clone_size: .
v_call: TRBV5-5
cdr3_aa: CASSLAGQHEQYF
cdr3_nt: TGTGCCAGCAGCTTGGCAGGGCAGCACGAGCAGTACTTC

j_call: TRBJ1-5
d_call: .
clone_size: .
v_call: TRBV19
cdr3_aa: CASSAGLNQPQHF
cdr3_nt: TGTGCCAGTAGCGCGGGCCTCAATCAGCCCCAGCATTTT

j_call: TRBJ2-7
d_call: TRBD2
clone_size: few
v_call: TRBV9
cdr3_aa: CASSPPGGSRDEQYF
cdr3_nt: TGTGCCAGCAGCCCCCCCGGGGGGAGTCGGGACGAGCAGTACTTC

j_call: TRBJ1-2
d_call: .
clone_size: .
v_call: TRBV29-1
cdr3_aa: CSVATPDYGYTF
cdr3_nt: TGCAGCGTGGCAACACCCGACTATGGCTACACCTTC

j_call: TRBJ2-5
d_call: TRBD1
clone_size: .
v_call: TRBV5-8
cdr3_aa: CASSVRDRDTETQYF
cdr3_nt: TGTGCCAGCAGCGTCCGGGACAGGGATACAGAGACCCAGTACTTC

j_call: TRBJ1-5
d_call: TRBD1
clone_size: .
v_call: TRBV19
cdr3_aa: CASSIEGPGTVGASQPQHF
cdr3_nt: TGTGCCAGTAGTATAGAGGGGCCGGGGACAGTCGGGGCTAGCCAGCCCCAGCATTTT

j_call: TRBJ2-7
d_call: TRBD1
clone_size: .
v_call: TRBV6-5
cdr3_aa: CASSRPGTGGNEQYF
cdr3_nt: TGTGCCAGCAGTCGCCCCGGGACAGGGGGCAACGAGCAGTACTTC

j_call: TRBJ2-1
d_call: TRBD2
clone_size: .
v_call: TRBV9
cdr3_aa: CASSVASGNYNEQFF
cdr3_nt: TGTGCCAGCAGCGTAGCTAGCGGGAATTACAATGAGCAGTTCTTC

j_call: TRBJ1-1
d_call: TRBD1
clone_size: .
v_call: TRBV27
cdr3_aa: CASRTPTGLNTEAFF
cdr3_nt: TGTGCCAGCAGGACCCCGACAGGGCTCAACACTGAAGCTTTCTTT

j_call: TRBJ1-2
d_call: .
clone_size: .
v_call: TRBV28
cdr3_aa: CASSLSRYGYTF
cdr3_nt: TGTGCCAGCAGTTTGTCTAGGTATGGCTACACCTTC

j_call: TRBJ1-5
d_call: .
clone_size: few
v_call: TRBV28
cdr3_aa: CASSSSAGVIPQPQHF
cdr3_nt: TGTGCCAGCAGCTCCTCCGCCGGGGTGATACCTCAGCCCCAGCATTTT

j_call: TRBJ1-5
d_call: TRBD1
clone_size: once
v_call: TRBV19
cdr3_aa: CASIEDRGLNQPQHF
cdr3_nt: TGTGCCAGTATCGAGGACAGGGGGCTCAATCAGCCCCAGCATTTT

j_call: TRBJ2-4
d_call: .
clone_size: .
v_call: TRBV10-1
cdr3_aa: CASGGSPFCENIQYF
cdr3_nt: TGCGCCAGCGGAGGGAGTCCTTTTTGCGAAAACATTCAGTACTTC

j_call: TRBJ1-4
d_call: .
clone_size: once
v_call: TRBV28
cdr3_aa: CASSSGGEANEKLFF
cdr3_nt: TGTGCCAGCAGCTCGGGGGGGGAGGCGAATGAAAAACTGTTTTTT

j_call: TRBJ2-5
d_call: TRBD2
clone_size: few
v_call: TRBV2
cdr3_aa: CASSEDSGSIKTQYF
cdr3_nt: TGTGCCAGCAGTGAAGATAGCGGGAGTATAAAGACCCAGTACTTC

j_call: TRBJ2-7
d_call: .
clone_size: few
v_call: TRBV10-3
cdr3_aa: CAIGNPTVYEQYF
cdr3_nt: TGTGCCATCGGGAACCCGACAGTCTACGAGCAGTACTTC

j_call: TRBJ2-3
d_call: .
clone_size: .
v_call: TRBV11-2
cdr3_aa: CASSLSEDTQYF
cdr3_nt: TGTGCCAGCAGCTTATCGGAGGATACGCAGTATTTT

j_call: TRBJ1-5
d_call: .
clone_size: .
v_call: TRBV2
cdr3_aa: CASSDAVWAGDHQPQHF
cdr3_nt: TGTGCCAGCAGCGACGCTGTTTGGGCAGGGGATCATCAGCCCCAGCATTTT

j_call: TRBJ2-3
d_call: .
clone_size: .
v_call: TRBV11-2
cdr3_aa: CASSPWGVTTDTQYF
cdr3_nt: TGTGCCAGCAGTCCGTGGGGGGTAACCACAGATACGCAGTATTTT